These 16 T cell receptor beta chains originate from one sample sequenced in a study of breast tumors, draining lymph nodes, adjacent tissues. TCRdb ran MiXCR on the multiplex PCR reads and lists one entry per CDR3 protein. The sample records about 230,000 distinct CDR3 sequences, about 30% being singletons. Breast cancer patients provided tissue from their axillary draining lymph nodes. Specimen: axillary lymph node tissue. Receptors originate from a female donor with breast cancer. Some clones in this sample may be carry-over from other donors' samples.

This clonotype was recorded many times. The chain employs TRBV5-6 and TRBJ1-5; TRBD1 agrees at 8 bases. Germline assignment: CDR1 SGHDT and CDR2 YYEEEE. The CDR3 extends over 15 amino acids. The V gene end was trimmed by 4 bases and the J gene end by 4 bases; junction bases not matched to a gene: 7. CDR3 in amino acids: CASSTTGTGNQPQHF. CDR3 nucleotide sequence: TGTGCCAGCAGCACGACCGGGACAGGTAATCAGCCCCAGCATTTT.

V and J are TRBV24-1 and TRBJ2-1; perhaps TRBD1 as D (6 bases). Looked up from germline, CDR1 is KGHDR and CDR2 is SFDVKD. This CDR3 is built from 15 residues. Trimming took off 6 bases at V and 6 bases at J, with 17 bases between the two ends. The CDR3 DNA sequence: TGTGCCACCAGTCCGCCCGGTAGGGGGATCAATGAGCAGTTCTTC. It codes for CATSPPGRGINEQFF.

This clonotype appeared many times. The V gene is TRBV16, the J gene TRBJ1-5; D is ambiguous. This CDR3 is 13 amino acids long. Between the trimmed V and J ends, which lost 2 bases and 7 bases, there was a span of 9 bases. CDR1 is KGHSY, CDR2 FQNENV, per germline. The CDR3 is CASSQRGNQPQHF. DNA for the CDR3: TGTGCCAGCAGCCAAAGAGGGAACCAGCCCCAGCATTTT.

This clonotype showed up many times. The chain is built from TRBV19 and TRBJ2-7; D may be TRBD1 or TRBD2 (5 bases each). This CDR3 region has 14 residues. CDR1 is LNHDA, CDR2 SQIVND, per germline (reference sequence). The V gene lost 3 bases and the J gene lost 2 bases, with 11 bases spanning the gap. CDR3 nucleotides: TGTGCCAGTAGTATGGGGGAATATCCCTACGAGCAGTACTTC. The encoded protein is CASSMGEYPYEQYF. The whole variable domain, remainder taken from reference TRBV19 and TRBJ2-7, is DGGITQSPKYLFRKEGQNVTLSCEQNLNHDAMYWYRQDPGQGLRLIYYSQIVNDFQKGDIAEGYSVSREKKESFPLTVTSAQKNPTAFYLCASSMGEYPYEQYFGPGTRLTVT.

This clonotype was counted at least ten times. The rearrangement joins TRBV4-3 to TRBJ1-2; 8 bases align to TRBD1. The CDR3 totals 16 residues. CDR1 LGHNA and CDR2 YSLEER come from the germline V gene. The J segment lost 3 bases and the V segment lost 2 bases, leaving 8 bases of the junction unmatched. This CDR3 reads CASSQIFRTGYYGYTF. CDR3 in DNA: TGCGCCAGCAGCCAAATCTTTAGGACAGGGTACTATGGCTACACCTTC.

The rearrangement uses TRBV7-9 and TRBJ2-7; 8 bases are a match to TRBD2. The J segment lost 8 bases and the V segment lost 1 base, leaving 16 bases of the junction unmatched. Germline V lookup: CDR1 SEHNR, CDR2 FQNEAQ (reference sequence). The CDR3 loop spans 17 amino acids. The CDR3 DNA reads as TGTGCCAGCAGCTTAGAAGGCGGGAGGTACCTCTCCTATCAGCAGTACTTC. It codes for CASSLEGGRYLSYQQYF. Full variable domain (rest looked up from reference TRBV7-9 and TRBJ2-7): DTGVSQNPRHKITKRGQNVTFRCDPISEHNRLYWYRQTLGQGPEFLTYFQNEAQLEKSRLLSDRFSAERPKGSFSTLEIQRTEQGDSAMYLCASSLEGGRYLSYQQYFGPGTRLTVT.

This rearrangement joins TRBV6-4 to TRBJ2-7; the D gene could be TRBD1 or TRBD2 (5 bases each). Trimming removed 6 bases from V and 1 base from J, with 16 bases in between. This CDR3 has 15 residues. The germline gives CDR1 MRHNA, CDR2 SNTAGT. CDR3 region: CASSRRWGPSYEQYF. DNA of the CDR3: TGTGCCAGCAGCCGTAGATGGGGACCGTCCTACGAGCAGTACTTC.

This clonotype was picked up many times. The rearrangement links TRBV12-3 or TRBV12-4 to TRBJ2-2, with 9 bases aligning to TRBD2. V was clipped by 7 bases and J by 2 bases; unmatched bases: 11. This CDR3 comprises 17 residues. The CDR3 loop is CASTHRVSGRNTGELFF. DNA for the CDR3: TGTGCCAGCACCCACCGGGTTAGCGGGAGAAACACCGGGGAGCTGTTTTTT.

Comment on this clonotype: This CDR3 is missing its conserved last phenylalanine or tryptophan, likely due to a read error. The chain joins TRBV14 to TRBJ2-6, with unresolved D. This CDR3 is 13 amino acids long. Trimming pared 1 base from V and 10 bases from J, leaving 8 bases between. The V gene's germline CDR1 is SGHDN and CDR2 FVKESK. The CDR3 is CASSQVGVNVLTS. For the CDR3, the DNA is TGTGCCAGCAGCCAAGTTGGAGTTAACGTCCTGACTTCC.

This clonotype was recorded many times. The rearrangement links TRBV2 to TRBJ2-1, with 8 nucleotides matching TRBD2. The CDR3 totals 20 residues. The V segment lost 3 bases and the J segment 8 bases; nucleotides outside the gene matches: 24. Germline V CDR1 and CDR2: SNHLY, FYNNEI. The CDR3 coding sequence is TGTGCCAGCAGTGATATCGTTTCAAGGGTGTCGGGAGGGCTTGTGGATGAGCAGTTCTTC. It encodes CASSDIVSRVSGGLVDEQFF.

This clonotype has just a few counts. A much larger clone lies one base from this, so it may be a read error. The V gene is TRBV12-5, the J gene TRBJ2-1, with unresolved D. This CDR3 contains 12 residues. The V end was cut by 7 bases, the J end by 8 bases, with 12 bases between. Per the germline V gene, CDR1 is LGHNT and CDR2 is FRNRAP. CDR3 in amino acids: CASAFLVDEQFF. The CDR3, as DNA: TGTGCTAGTGCCTTCCTAGTTGATGAGCAGTTCTTC.

This clonotype occurred many times. A read error may be the cause here, since a much bigger clone is one base away. V gene TRBV20-1 combines with J gene TRBJ1-6; D unresolved. CDR1 is DFQATT and CDR2 is SNEGSKA in the germline V gene (reference sequence). This CDR3 is built from 12 residues. CDR3 nucleotide sequence: TGCAGTGCTTGGTTTCGGGGAGAACCCCCCCACTTT. Protein sequence: CSAWFRGEPPHF.

This clonotype was recorded at least ten times. This chain connects TRBV7-2 to TRBJ1-5; D gene unclear. The germline V and J ends were trimmed by 1 base and 7 bases, with 8 bases remaining between them. This CDR3 spans 13 amino acids. In germline, CDR1 is SGHTA, CDR2 FQGNSA. CDR3 nucleotides: TGTGCCAGCAGCTTAGTCGTCGAGCAGCCCCAGCATTTT. Encoded protein: CASSLVVEQPQHF.

A note on this clonotype: At one boundary the junction diverges from the germline segment, which might be a read error. The chain carries TRBV6-2 or TRBV6-3 and TRBJ2-1; D is possibly TRBD1 or TRBD2 (5 bases each). The germline V gene encodes CDR1 MNHEY and CDR2 SVGEGT. The CDR3 length is 17 residues. CDR3 coding DNA: TGTGCCAGCAGTCACTCGATCTCCCGGGACCCCTACAATGAGCAGTTCTTC. Encoded protein: CASSHSISRDPYNEQFF.

This clonotype was detected only a few times. The CDR3 here is CAIRDRGSTDTQYF. The CDR3, as DNA: TGTGCCATTAGAGACAGAGGGAGCACAGATACGCAGTATTTT. The V and J genes are TRBV6-1 and TRBJ2-3; D is perhaps TRBD1 or TRBD2 (5 bases each). CDR1 MNHNS and CDR2 SASEGT come from the germline V gene. CDR3 length: 14 residues. The V gene lost 10 bases and the J gene lost 0 bases, with 14 bases spanning the gap.

On this clonotype itself: Possible read error: a much larger clone is one base away. V is TRBV5-1 and J is TRBJ2-4, with TRBD1 as a possible D gene (5 bases). Germline V gives CDR1 SGHRS, CDR2 YFSETQ. This CDR3 has 15 residues. CDR3 bases: TGCGCCAGCAGCTTACAGGTAGATGCCAACAACATTCAGTACTTC. The encoded protein is CASSLQVDANNIQYF.